A single T cell receptor (beta chain) is shown here with its context. These data originate in a study of OX40 agonist ivuxolimab in advanced cancers. The repertoire was sequenced with immunoSEQ multiplex PCR; TCRdb's copy has only in-frame clones and lacks some. Among about 14,000 clones, 90% to 95% were seen once, and the ten largest hold less than 25%. With V trimmed by 4 bases and J by 6 bases, 3 bases remained unmatched. The length of the CDR3 is 13 residues. CDR1 and CDR2 from the germline V gene are LNHDA and SQIVND (reference sequence). This sequence was found in an adult with an advanced solid tumor such as melanoma, head and neck, liver or kidney cancer. Sequencing used CD4+ or CD8+ T cells sorted from blood, obtained in a trial of the OX40 agonist ivuxolimab. The rearrangement joins TRBV19 to TRBJ2-3; 8 nucleotides agree with TRBD2. The CDR3 DNA reads as TGTGCCAGTAGTAGCGGGGGGTTGGATACGCAGTATTTT. This sequence encodes CASSSGGLDTQYF. Looking up the rest from reference TRBV19 and TRBJ2-3 gives the full variable domain: DGGITQSPKYLFRKEGQNVTLSCEQNLNHDAMYWYRQDPGQGLRLIYYSQIVNDFQKGDIAEGYSVSREKKESFPLTVTSAQKNPTAFYLCASSSGGLDTQYFGPGTRLTVL.